Presented here are 5 T cell receptor beta chains from one specimen sequenced in a study of CD8 T cells in ankylosing spondylitis. TCRdb redid the calling of the 5' RACE reads with MiXCR, one entry per CDR3 protein. The sample records approximately 520,000 distinct CDR3 sequences, about 5.7% being singletons. Study-level results: Typical of ankylosing spondylitis blood, it appeared, was a TCR beta motif of under 10 highly homologous variants.

Their cognate antigens are unknown. Sequenced: blood, either unsorted or a sorted T cell fraction (not recorded which). The source of these receptors is a male donor with ankylosing spondylitis.

This clonotype was observed many times. This chain joins TRBV12-3 or TRBV12-4 and TRBJ1-2, with D perhaps matching TRBD1 (5 bases). The CDR3 is 15 residues long. Trimming left V 11 bases short and J 1 base short, with 20 bases between. CDR3 in amino acids: CACSTLGDYNYGYTF. The DNA for the CDR3 is TGTGCCTGTTCCACCTTGGGGGACTATAACTATGGCTACACCTTC.

This clonotype was found a few times. The genes are TRBV4-1 and TRBJ2-7; TRBD1 agrees at 7 bases. The germline gives CDR1 MGHRA, CDR2 YSYEKL. The CDR3 consists of 15 residues. Trimming removed 6 bases from V and 0 bases from J; junction bases left unmatched: 8. The CDR3 sequence: CASRRGQRSSYEQYF. The CDR3, as DNA: TGCGCCAGCAGACGGGGACAGAGAAGCTCCTACGAGCAGTACTTC.

Ten or more counts support this clonotype. The V gene is TRBV4-3, the J gene TRBJ2-1, with TRBD2 matching over 8 bases. Trimming removed 0 bases from V and 4 bases from J; junction bases left unmatched: 8. The length of the CDR3 is 17 residues. CDR1 LGHNA and CDR2 YSLEER come from the germline V gene. In nucleotides, the CDR3 is TGCGCCAGCAGCCAAGATCCCTCGGGGGGGTCTTACAATGAGCAGTTCTTC. It translates to CASSQDPSGGSYNEQFF.

Ten or more counts support this clonotype. The chain joins TRBV6-1 to TRBJ2-1; D uncertain. V shed 7 bases and J shed 10 bases, with 11 bases lying between them. The CDR3 extends over 11 amino acids. Germline loops: CDR1 MNHNS, CDR2 SASEGT. CDR3 sequence (DNA): TGTGCCAGCACCCGATTTCTGGAGCAGTTCTTC. Amino acids: CASTRFLEQFF.

There are many counts of this clonotype. The genes are TRBV7-9 and TRBJ1-1, with no clear D. Trimming pared 3 bases from V and 7 bases from J, leaving 12 bases between. The CDR3 loop spans 13 amino acids. Germline V gene sequence: CDR1 SEHNR, CDR2 FQNEAQ (reference sequence). CDR3 nucleotide sequence: TGTGCCAGCAGCTTCCCTAGACGGGTTGAAGCTTTCTTT. This encodes CASSFPRRVEAFF.